This TCR beta chain was captured in a study of blood T cell repertoires in COVID-19. Libraries were prepared by immunoSEQ multiplex PCR; TCRdb keeps only in-frame clonotypes and omits some of them. The sample includes 150,000 to 200,000 clones, 79% seen only once; the top ten take 15% to 20%. This clone was detected once. This TCR was recovered from a man between 60 and 75 years old with active or convalescent COVID-19. The sample consisted of peripheral blood.

The CDR3: CASSLVGANTGELFF. In DNA form, the CDR3 reads TGTGCCAGCAGTTTGGTCGGAGCGAACACCGGGGAGCTGTTTTTT. The chain uses TRBV28 and TRBJ2-2, with D unclear. The CDR3 contains 15 residues. Germline CDR1 MDHEN, CDR2 SYDVKM. Between the trimmed V and J ends, which lost 3 bases and 0 bases, there was a span of 8 bases.